The next 16 T cell receptor beta chains were all read from a single sample in a study of T cell repertoires in cytomegalovirus infection. No antigen has been identified for these receptors. TCRdb re-derived calls from the reads in MiXCR, one entry per CDR3 protein. This sample has about 900,000 distinct CDR3 sequences, with around 30% found just once. Sample: cultured CD8+ T cells from PBMCs, taken from culture after CMV antigen stimulation. The receptors come from a human donor in good health (CMV status not recorded). Some clones in this sample may be carry-over from other donors' samples.

The genes are TRBV7-8 and TRBJ1-1, with TRBD1 as a possible D gene (5 bases). This CDR3 comprises 16 residues. The V end lost 2 bases, the J end lost 6 bases, and 19 bases lay between the germline ends. Germline lookup yields CDR1 SGHVS and CDR2 FQNEAQ. The CDR3 spells CASSLRLGAGHAEAFF. The CDR3 DNA reads TGTGCCAGCAGCTTACGGCTTGGGGCGGGTCACGCTGAAGCTTTCTTT.

This chain uses TRBV7-9 with TRBJ2-7; D is ambiguous. Germline CDR1 reads SEHNR; CDR2 reads FQNEAQ (reference sequence). This CDR3 has 13 residues. V was shortened by 4 bases and J by 2 bases, with 9 bases between the two germline ends. For the CDR3, the DNA is TGTGCCAGCAGCTACACCGGGCCCTACGAGCAGTACTTC. Its translation: CASSYTGPYEQYF. The whole variable domain, remainder taken from reference TRBV7-9 and TRBJ2-7, is DTGVSQNPRHKITKRGQNVTFRCDPISEHNRLYWYRQTLGQGPEFLTYFQNEAQLEKSRLLSDRFSAERPKGSFSTLEIQRTEQGDSAMYLCASSYTGPYEQYFGPGTRLTVT.

The chain combines TRBV4-1 with TRBJ1-2; 10 nucleotides align to TRBD1. Trimming at V came to 2 bases and at J to 3 bases, leaving 9 bases not matched to a gene. The CDR3 has 17 amino acids. Germline CDR1 and CDR2: MGHRA and YSYEKL. In nucleotides, the CDR3 is TGCGCCAGCAGCCAATCGGGACAGGGGAGGGGGTACTATGGCTACACCTTC. Translation: CASSQSGQGRGYYGYTF.

Concerning this clonotype itself: The junction departs from germline at one end; a sequencing error may be responsible. The gene calls are TRBV5-4 and TRBJ1-2; D ambiguous. The CDR3 runs 15 residues. CDR1 and CDR2 (germline): SGHNT, YYREEE (reference sequence). The CDR3 region is CAISGIEGANYGYTF. In DNA, the CDR3 is TGTGCCATCAGCGGCATTGAAGGCGCTAACTATGGCTACACCTTC.

The chain combines TRBV4-3 with TRBJ2-5; D might be TRBD2 (5 bases). V was clipped by 1 base and J by 5 bases, with 14 bases between them. From germline, CDR1 is LGHNA and CDR2 YSLEER. The CDR3 extends over 15 amino acids. The CDR3 region is CASSQGASPAETQYF. CDR3 nucleotide sequence: TGCGCCAGCAGCCAAGGGGCTAGCCCGGCGGAGACCCAGTACTTC.

This clonotype showed up just a few times. The chain combines TRBV6-1 with TRBJ2-1; D may correspond to TRBD1 or TRBD2 (5 bases each). Trimming shortened V by 8 bases and J by 8 bases, and 19 bases separated the two germline ends. The length of the CDR3 is 14 residues. Germline CDR1 is MNHNS and CDR2 is SASEGT. The CDR3 DNA reads as TGTGCCAGCGGGGCCGGGGCTTACTCCCATGAGCAGTTCTTC. As protein: CASGAGAYSHEQFF.

This clonotype occurred many times. V and J are TRBV7-8 and TRBJ2-1; D remains ambiguous. The germline CDR1 and CDR2 sequences are SGHVS and FQNEAQ. The V and J ends lost 2 bases and 7 bases respectively, with 12 bases between them. This CDR3 has 14 amino acids. The DNA of the CDR3 is TGTGCCAGCAGCTTACAGGTCGGTGATAATGAGCAGTTCTTC. It codes for CASSLQVGDNEQFF.

The J gene is TRBJ1-1, the V gene TRBV19; 8 nucleotides agree with TRBD1. Germline CDR1 and CDR2: LNHDA and SQIVND (reference sequence). V shed 3 bases and J 5 bases; nucleotides not matched to a gene: 8. CDR3 length: 15 amino acids. The CDR3 here is CASSILDRAGTEAFF. DNA for the CDR3: TGTGCCAGTAGTATCTTGGACAGGGCTGGGACTGAAGCTTTCTTT.

This clonotype was seen a handful of times. The chain has TRBV6-6 and TRBJ2-2; 11 bases agree with TRBD2. With V trimmed by 4 bases and J by 4 bases, 11 bases remained unmatched. The CDR3 runs 18 residues. Per germline, CDR1 MNHNY and CDR2 SVGAGI (reference sequence). CDR3: CASSSHIAGGPGTGELFF. The CDR3 DNA reads TGTGCCAGCAGTTCCCACATAGCGGGGGGGCCGGGCACCGGGGAGCTGTTTTTT.

The chain is built from TRBV19 and TRBJ1-1; D is possibly TRBD1 (5 bases). The V end lost 3 bases, the J end lost 2 bases, and 13 bases lay between the germline ends. Germline V gene data show CDR1 as LNHDA and CDR2 as SQIVND (reference sequence). CDR3 length: 15 residues. The CDR3, as DNA: TGTGCCAGTAGTATGTTACGACAGCCAAACACTGAAGCTTTCTTT. Its translation: CASSMLRQPNTEAFF.

This clonotype was counted a few times. The chain employs TRBV7-6 and TRBJ2-4; TRBD2 is a possible D gene (5 bases). Germline loops: CDR1 SGHVS, CDR2 FNYEAQ. The CDR3 sequence is 16 residues long. V gave up 4 bases and J gave up 4 bases, with 17 bases separating them. The CDR3, as DNA: TGTGCCAGCAGCTCCTCCCTGCAGCGGTCAAAAAACATTCAGTACTTC. Translated, it gives CASSSSLQRSKNIQYF.

This clonotype occurred a few times. The V gene is TRBV6-5, the J gene TRBJ1-2; D not certain. V was pared by 5 bases and J by 7 bases, with 23 bases between. Germline V lookup: CDR1 MNHEY, CDR2 SVGAGI. This CDR3 region has 16 residues. DNA of the CDR3: TGTGCCAGCAGTCAGCACATCGGGGAGTCTAAGCGTGGCTACACCTTC. Protein product: CASSQHIGESKRGYTF.

This chain uses TRBV11-2 with TRBJ1-2; unclear D gene. This CDR3 spans 16 amino acids. Looked up from germline, CDR1 is SGHAT and CDR2 is FQNNGV. V gave up 0 bases and J gave up 1 base, with 12 bases separating them. The CDR3: CASSLDFGTNNYGYTF. The CDR3 nucleotides are TGTGCCAGCAGCTTAGATTTCGGAACTAATAACTATGGCTACACCTTC.

In its sample, this clonotype was seen a few times. V is TRBV6-6 and J is TRBJ1-1; unclear D gene. Trimming pared 0 bases from V and 4 bases from J, leaving 15 bases between. The CDR3 extends over 16 amino acids. Germline V lookup: CDR1 MNHNY, CDR2 SVGAGI (reference sequence). DNA for the CDR3: TGTGCCAGCAGTTACTCTGGGCCCAACCCGGGCACTGAAGCTTTCTTT. Protein: CASSYSGPNPGTEAFF.

The V gene is TRBV27, the J gene TRBJ2-3; possible D gene TRBD1, 5 bases. Germline CDR1 is MNHEY and CDR2 is SMNVEV (reference sequence). Between the trimmed V and J ends, which lost 3 bases and 10 bases, there was a span of 14 bases. CDR3 length: 13 residues. For the CDR3, the DNA is TGTGCCAGCAGTTTTAGCCAGGGCCGATCGCAGTATTTT. Protein product: CASSFSQGRSQYF.

The V gene is TRBV7-8, the J gene TRBJ1-1, with D uncertain. The V and J ends lost 5 bases and 2 bases respectively, with 15 bases between them. Germline values: CDR1 SGHVS, CDR2 FQNEAQ. The CDR3 covers 15 residues. This CDR3 reads CASSGYDTPNTEAFF. The CDR3 nucleotides read TGTGCCAGCAGCGGGTACGACACCCCAAACACTGAAGCTTTCTTT.